This TCR beta chain was found in a study of post-analysis software for immune sequencing data. Study results and caveats: Patients carried four or five TRBV segments more frequently than controls did, and TRBV5-6, TRBV5-1 and TRBV20-1 were among them.

Trimming cost V 5 bases and J 7 bases, with 21 bases left between them. CDR1 is SGHRS and CDR2 is YFSETQ in the germline V gene. The length of the CDR3 is 15 residues. TCR beta libraries were prepared from cDNA with unique molecular identifiers. TCRdb reanalysed the PCR reads using MiXCR and keeps one entry per CDR3 protein. The sample includes over 250,000 distinct CDR3 sequences, 35% to 40% of them seen just once. As to this clonotype: Its specificity is not known.

The chain has TRBV5-1 and TRBJ2-5, with D perhaps TRBD1 or TRBD2 (6 bases each). The TCR sequence derives from a girl aged 10-17 years with multiple sclerosis. Sequenced material: blood. CDR3 coding DNA: TGCGCCAGCAGTGTCCCCAGGGGAGGCGACGCGACCCAGTACTTC. Its translation: CASSVPRGGDATQYF.